A single sample gave rise to the 21 T cell receptor beta chains below, sequenced in a study of T cell responses to AZD1222 COVID-19 vaccine. The method was immunoSEQ multiplex PCR; TCRdb's version includes in-frame clones alone and lacks a portion of them. This table has 100,000 or so clones, roughly 88% appearing once. Sequencing used peripheral blood, obtained on day 0 of AZD1222 vaccination. The source of these receptors is an adult in good health.

The V and J genes are TRBV18 and TRBJ2-6; a possible D gene is TRBD2 (7 bases). The germline V gene has CDR1 KGHSH and CDR2 LQKENI. Trimming shortened V by 3 bases and J by 4 bases, and 10 bases separated the two germline ends. The CDR3 runs 15 residues. CDR3 protein: CASSPSGGGANVLTF. The CDR3 DNA reads TGTGCCAGCTCACCCTCGGGGGGCGGGGCCAACGTCCTGACTTTC. The full variable domain, in which reference TRBV18 and TRBJ2-6 provide the parts outside the CDR3, is NAGVMQNPRHLVRRRGQEARLRCSPMKGHSHVYWYRQLPEEGLKFMVYLQKENIIDESGMPKERFSAEFPKEGPSILRIQQVVRGDSAAYFCASSPSGGGANVLTFGAGSRLTVL.

This chain links TRBV5-1 with TRBJ2-7; 14 nucleotides agree with TRBD2. The CDR3 is 17 residues long. The V segment lost 4 bases and the J segment 3 bases; nucleotides outside the gene matches: 9. The V gene's germline CDR1 is SGHRS and CDR2 YFSETQ. The CDR3 reads CASSHGTSGSRVYEQYF. Written as DNA, the CDR3 is TGCGCCAGCAGCCACGGGACTAGCGGGAGCCGGGTCTACGAGCAGTACTTC.

This chain uses TRBV11-3 with TRBJ1-5, with D possibly matching TRBD1 (5 bases). With 2 bases removed from V and 7 bases from J, the gap between germline ends came to 27 bases. The CDR3 runs to 19 residues. Germline V gene lookup returns CDR1 SGHNT and CDR2 YENEEA. The CDR3, as DNA: TGTGCCAGCAGCTTAAATTTAAGGATAGGGGAAGGATTCAAACAGCCCCAGCATTTT. Its translation is CASSLNLRIGEGFKQPQHF.

The table lists this clone with a count of one. The genes are TRBV24-1 and TRBJ2-2, with 8 bases identical to TRBD1. CDR1 KGHDR and CDR2 SFDVKD come from the germline V gene. V shed 10 bases, J shed 5 bases, and the junction held 5 bases outside the gene matches. This CDR3 spans 13 amino acids. The CDR3: CATGTGYTGELFF. As DNA, the CDR3 is TGTGCCACTGGGACAGGATATACCGGGGAGCTGTTTTTT.

V and J are TRBV11-2 and TRBJ1-5, with no clear D. There are 15 residues in the CDR3. Looked up from germline, CDR1 is SGHAT and CDR2 is FQNNGV. With 0 bases removed from V and 1 base from J, the gap between germline ends came to 7 bases. CDR3 DNA: TGTGCCAGCAGCTTAGAGGGGTTCAGCAATCAGCCCCAGCATTTT. This sequence encodes CASSLEGFSNQPQHF.

Concerning this clone itself: Other DNA sequences in this sample translate to the same CDR3. V is TRBV6-5 and J is TRBJ1-1, with D hard to call. CDR1 is MNHEY and CDR2 is SVGAGI in the germline V gene. The CDR3 has 14 amino acids. With 5 bases removed from V and 1 base from J, the gap between germline ends came to 11 bases. The CDR3 is CASSPADGNTEAFF. CDR3 bases: TGTGCCAGCAGTCCGGCTGACGGGAACACTGAAGCTTTCTTT.

The rearrangement uses TRBV7-9 and TRBJ1-1, with D maybe TRBD1 (5 bases). Trimming left V 5 bases short and J 7 bases short, with 14 bases between. The CDR3 extends over 13 amino acids. The germline CDR1 and CDR2 sequences are SEHNR and FQNEAQ (reference sequence). The CDR3 is CASSRTPGLEAFF. In DNA form, the CDR3 reads TGTGCCAGCAGCCGGACTCCGGGGCTTGAAGCTTTCTTT.

The genes are TRBV5-1 and TRBJ2-7; D not certain. V was shortened by 0 bases and J by 7 bases, with 8 bases between the two germline ends. CDR3 length: 12 amino acids. CDR1 and CDR2 (germline): SGHRS, YFSETQ. In nucleotides, the CDR3 is TGCGCCAGCAGCTTGGAAGGGATTGAGCAGTACTTC. Protein: CASSLEGIEQYF.

The chain employs TRBV5-1 and TRBJ1-1; 8 bases match TRBD1. V lost 4 bases and J lost 1; bases outside the gene matches: 6. Germline V lookup: CDR1 SGHRS, CDR2 YFSETQ. This CDR3 is built from 15 residues. The CDR3 protein is CASSAGQGGNTEAFF. As DNA, the CDR3 is TGCGCCAGCAGCGCTGGACAGGGCGGGAACACTGAAGCTTTCTTT.

Only one count was recorded for this clone. This sequence joins TRBV10-3 and TRBJ2-3, with a tentative D call TRBD1 (5 bases). The CDR3 extends over 16 amino acids. The V end was cut by 3 bases, the J end by 0 bases, with 13 bases between. The germline V gene encodes CDR1 ENHRY and CDR2 SYGVKD. This CDR3 reads CAISDQGVHSTDTQYF. DNA for the CDR3: TGTGCCATCAGTGACCAAGGGGTTCATAGCACAGATACGCAGTATTTT.

The J gene is TRBJ2-5, the V gene TRBV11-2; the match to TRBD2 covers 12 bases. The CDR3 length is 16 residues. Germline lookup yields CDR1 SGHAT and CDR2 FQNNGV. The V gene end was trimmed by 1 base and the J gene end by 4 bases; junction bases not matched to a gene: 4. The CDR3 is CASSLGLAGDTETQYF. DNA of the CDR3: TGTGCCAGCAGCTTAGGACTAGCGGGAGATACAGAGACCCAGTACTTC.

V gene TRBV19 combines with J gene TRBJ2-1, with a possible D match to TRBD1 (5 bases). This CDR3 has 16 residues. V shed 1 base and J shed 0 bases, with 10 bases lying between them. Looked up from germline, CDR1 is LNHDA and CDR2 is SQIVND (reference sequence). The CDR3 protein is CASSIVQGVSYNEQFF. DNA of the CDR3: TGTGCCAGTAGTATAGTTCAAGGGGTCTCCTACAATGAGCAGTTCTTC.

The chain recombines TRBV19 with TRBJ1-5; 11 nucleotides align to TRBD1. CDR1 and CDR2 from the germline V gene are LNHDA and SQIVND (reference sequence). The CDR3 sequence is 20 residues long. V shed 0 bases and J 3 bases; nucleotides not matched to a gene: 13. The CDR3 protein is CASSIESPGTGGHTNQPQHF. CDR3 DNA: TGTGCCAGTAGTATAGAAAGCCCTGGGACAGGGGGACACACCAATCAGCCCCAGCATTTT.

This clone was counted a single time. The chain uses TRBV11-2 and TRBJ2-7; D ambiguous. CDR3 length: 14 amino acids. Germline lookup yields CDR1 SGHAT and CDR2 FQNNGV. V was trimmed by 5 bases and J by 0 bases, leaving 11 bases between them. CDR3 bases: TGTGCCAGCAGCCCTCAGGAGAGCTCCTACGAGCAGTACTTC. Encoded protein: CASSPQESSYEQYF.

This chain uses TRBV19 with TRBJ2-7; D remains ambiguous. V lost 1 base, J lost 1 base, and 5 bases lay in between. CDR1 is LNHDA, CDR2 SQIVND, per germline (reference sequence). This CDR3 is built from 13 residues. DNA of the CDR3: TGTGCCAGTAGTATAGGGGAATCCTACGAGCAGTACTTC. The encoded protein is CASSIGESYEQYF.

The rearrangement links TRBV4-1 to TRBJ2-7, with TRBD2 matching 7 bases. With 0 bases clipped from V and 3 bases from J, the junction kept 5 bases outside the gene matches. The length of the CDR3 is 15 residues. From germline, CDR1 is MGHRA and CDR2 YSYEKL. Here the CDR3 reads CASSQDSLAVYEQYF. The CDR3 DNA sequence: TGCGCCAGCAGCCAAGATTCCCTAGCGGTCTACGAGCAGTACTTC.

V gene TRBV4-3 combines with J gene TRBJ1-6; D is uncertain. Germline assignment: CDR1 LGHNA and CDR2 YSLEER. V gave up 4 bases and J gave up 3 bases, with 10 bases separating them. The CDR3 length is 15 residues. CDR3 region: CASSPQIDYNSPLHF. DNA for the CDR3: TGCGCCAGCAGCCCTCAGATAGACTATAATTCACCCCTCCACTTT.

A few counts support this clone. V is TRBV28 and J is TRBJ1-1, with 8 bases lining up with TRBD1. This CDR3 region has 13 residues. The V segment lost 5 bases and the J segment 11 bases; nucleotides outside the gene matches: 10. Germline V gene lookup returns CDR1 MDHEN and CDR2 SYDVKM. As DNA, the CDR3 is TGTGCCAGCAGTCCAGGACAGGGCCGGTGCGCTTTCTTT. This gives the protein CASSPGQGRCAFF. Supplemented by reference TRBV28 and TRBJ1-1, the full variable domain reads DVKVTQSSRYLVKRTGEKVFLECVQDMDHENMFWYRQDPGLGLRLIYFSYDVKMKEKGDIPEGYSVSREKKERFSLILESASTNQTSMYLCASSPGQGRCAFFGQGTRLTVV.

This clone has only one observation. CDR3 amino acids: CASSAPRNTEAFF. CDR3 DNA sequence: TGTGCCAGCAGCGCCCCAAGAAACACTGAAGCTTTCTTT. The chain links TRBV12-3 or TRBV12-4 to TRBJ1-1; D ambiguous. The CDR3 loop spans 13 amino acids. V was clipped by 6 bases and J by 2 bases, with 10 bases between them.

V is TRBV3-1 (or the pseudogene TRBV3-2) and J is TRBJ2-1; 10 bases are shared with TRBD2. Unmatched junction bases numbered 11, after V lost 5 bases and J lost 7 bases. This CDR3 has 16 residues. The germline V gene has CDR1 LGHDT and CDR2 YNNKEL (reference sequence). As DNA, the CDR3 is TGTGCCAGCAGCGAAGCCAGCGGGAGGGCCGTAAATGAGCAGTTCTTC. Residues: CASSEASGRAVNEQFF.

This chain connects TRBV30 to TRBJ2-7, with 11 bases aligning to TRBD1. After removal of 4 bases from V and 5 bases from J, the junction contained 7 bases not matched to a gene. The germline V gene encodes CDR1 GTSNPN and CDR2 SVGIG (reference sequence). CDR3 size: 14 residues. The CDR3 DNA sequence: TGTGCCTGGAACCGGGACAGGGGGTTCAACGAGCAGTACTTC. Its protein product is CAWNRDRGFNEQYF.